The clone carrying this T cell receptor beta chain occurred a few times. The antigen is unknown. The data are from a study of T cells after yellow fever vaccination. Study results and caveats: Boosting was followed by the reappearance of most primary-vaccination clones (just under 97% CD4, more than 70% CD8). High-abundance clonotypes from the bulk population could contaminate FACS-sorted repertoires. Among all clonotypes, a small share was observed in both CD4 and CD8 compartments.

For TCR, cDNA came from 5'RACE template switching, which added a universal primer site and UMIs. TCRdb processed the 5' RACE reads anew with MiXCR; each CDR3 protein has one entry. The repertoire holds some 320,000 distinct CDR3 sequences, approximately 4% seen once, with approximately 20% in the top ten. The TCR originated in a man aged 18 to 30 who received the YFV17D yellow fever vaccine. Sample: PBMCs, taken 15 days after the yellow fever booster vaccination.

This chain's CDR3 is CASSTAGSSYNSPLHF. The CDR3 region has the DNA TGTGCCAGCAGTACCGCAGGGAGCTCCTATAATTCACCCCTCCACTTT. The V and J genes are TRBV28 and TRBJ1-6; D may be TRBD1 (5 bases). Germline V CDR1 and CDR2: MDHEN, SYDVKM. V lost 5 bases to trimming and J lost 0 bases, with 11 bases between them. The CDR3 spans 16 residues.